Listed below are T cell receptor beta chains from one sample, sequenced in a study of identical twins. TCRdb used MiXCR to reprocess the 5' RACE reads, holding one entry per CDR3 protein. The sample lists under 800,000 distinct CDR3 sequences, over 20% occurring once. The same specimen was also included in a second study, on T cells expressing NK-cell markers.

Sequenced input: PBMCs. The receptor set was obtained from a woman aged 18-29 years in good health. Each CDR3 is given with its conserved first and last residue. Each record gives: D gene, V gene, J gene, clone size, CDR3 length, CDR3 DNA, CDR3 protein. D genes are given only for firm matches. For some rows the clone size is stated as once, few or many, or as a class when expanded; others skip it.

TRBD1,TRBV14,TRBJ1-1,few,15,TGTGCCAGCAAACCTCTCGGACAGGTTGGCACTGAAGCTTTCTTT,CASKPLGQVGTEAFF
-,TRBV7-2,TRBJ2-3,few,15,TGTGCCAGCAGCTGGGGTGTGGGAGTGACAGATACGCAGTATTTT,CASSWGVGVTDTQYF
-,TRBV4-3,TRBJ2-5,-,15,TGCGCCAGCAGCCAAGAAGCGCGGACCCAAGAGACCCAGTACTTC,CASSQEARTQETQYF
TRBD1,TRBV7-2,TRBJ1-5,many,14,TGTGCCAGCAGCTTACAGGGGGAATATCAGCCCCAGCATTTT,CASSLQGEYQPQHF
TRBD1,TRBV6-1,TRBJ1-3,many,14,TGTGCCAGCAGCGGGACAGGGACTGGAAACACCATATATTTT,CASSGTGTGNTIYF
TRBD2,TRBV20-1,TRBJ2-1,-,18,TGCAGTGCTAGGACTGACTCGGGGACTAGCGGGGGGTACAATGAGCAGTTCTTC,CSARTDSGTSGGYNEQFF
-,TRBV6-1,TRBJ2-3,once,14,TGTGCCAGCAGTGAATTTACCCGCACAGATACGCAGTATTTT,CASSEFTRTDTQYF
-,TRBV11-2,TRBJ2-1,many,13,TGTGCCAGCAGCTTAGGGGAATCTTCCACGCTGTTCTTC,CASSLGESSTLFF
-,TRBV7-9,TRBJ1-1,-,15,TGTGCCAGCAGATTACAGATGGGCACGAACACTGAAGCTTTCTTT,CASRLQMGTNTEAFF
TRBD1,TRBV11-2,TRBJ1-1,few,18,TGTGCCAGCACCTTGACCGGACAGGGCTGGAATCCACCTAGTGAAGCTTTCTTT,CASTLTGQGWNPPSEAFF
-,TRBV30,TRBJ2-7,-,11,TGTGCGTGGGGCTACCTCGGGGAGCAGTACTTC,CAWGYLGEQYF
-,TRBV20-1,TRBJ2-1,few,12,TGCAGTGCTAGAGATCCAAGGGAGGCGCAGTTCTTC,CSARDPREAQFF
TRBD2,TRBV5-1,TRBJ2-3,few,15,TGCGCCAGCAGCTTTGATACTAGCGGGAGGGATACGCAGTATTTT,CASSFDTSGRDTQYF
TRBD2,TRBV11-2,TRBJ2-5,-,18,TGTGCCAGCAGCTTGCCACTGACTAGCGGGGGGGCGAAAGAGACCCAGTACTTC,CASSLPLTSGGAKETQYF
-,TRBV20-1,TRBJ2-5,-,13,TGCAGTGCTTCTTCCGGGGGCCCGAAGACCCAGTACTTC,CSASSGGPKTQYF
TRBD1,TRBV20-1,TRBJ1-1,many,13,TGCAGTGCTAGAGCCGGGACAGTCACTGAAGCTTTCTTT,CSARAGTVTEAFF
-,TRBV5-1,TRBJ2-2,many,14,TGCGCCAGCAGCTCGGTAGCTCCAACCGGGGAGCTGTTTTTT,CASSSVAPTGELFF
-,TRBV7-9,TRBJ2-1,many,9,TGTGCCAGCAGCGATAAGCAGTTCTTC,CASSDKQFF
TRBD1,TRBV6-1,TRBJ1-6,few,13,TGTGCCACCAGGACAGGGATTAATTCACCCCTCCACTTT,CATRTGINSPLHF
-,TRBV5-1,TRBJ2-3,-,13,TGCGCCAGCGGCGCCCCTAGCACAGATACGCAGTATTTT,CASGAPSTDTQYF
-,TRBV5-6,TRBJ2-1,few,17,TGTGCCAGCAGCTTGAACGGGGGCCAGCGGCCCTACAATGAGCAGTTCTTC,CASSLNGGQRPYNEQFF
-,TRBV27,TRBJ2-7,-,13,TGTGCCAGCGGCTCAGGGGACGCTGGACAGAGGCACTTC,CASGSGDAGQRHF
TRBD1,TRBV10-3,TRBJ2-7,few,14,TGTGCCATCAGCGACCCGGGACAGTCATACGAGCAGTACTTC,CAISDPGQSYEQYF
-,TRBV20-1,TRBJ2-1,few,15,TGCAGTGCGATCTATCTCCAAGGCTCCTACAATGAGCAGTTCTTC,CSAIYLQGSYNEQFF
-,TRBV7-2,TRBJ2-5,-,13,TGTGCCAGCAGCCTTACCATAAAAGAGACCCAGTACTTC,CASSLTIKETQYF
-,TRBV3-1,TRBJ2-7,-,13,TGTGCCAGCAGCTCGACCCGGACCGGCGAGCAGTACTTC,CASSSTRTGEQYF
-,TRBV12-3/TRBV12-4,TRBJ1-5,-,12,TGTGCCAGCAGCCCAAGGTCGTCGCCCCAGCATTTT,CASSPRSSPQHF
-,TRBV12-3/TRBV12-4,TRBJ2-2,few,17,TGTGCCAGCAGTTTTCCAATGGCAGGGGCGAACACCGGGGAGCTGTTTTTT,CASSFPMAGANTGELFF
TRBD1,TRBV9,TRBJ2-2,-,15,TGTGCCAGCAGCGAGCCCGGGACAGGGAACCGGGAGCTGTTTTTT,CASSEPGTGNRELFF
TRBD1,TRBV12-3/TRBV12-4,TRBJ2-2,many,16,TGTGCCAGCAGCCTGGGACAGGGGGCAAACACCGGGGAGCTGTTTTTT,CASSLGQGANTGELFF
-,TRBV6-1,TRBJ2-6,-,17,TGTGCCAGCAGCCAGGACCTGCTGAGCTCTGGGGCCAACGTCCTGACTTTC,CASSQDLLSSGANVLTF
-,TRBV11-2,TRBJ2-1,few,16,TGTGCCAGCAGCTTCTTAACCTTCAGCTCCTACAATGAGCAGTTCTTC,CASSFLTFSSYNEQFF
TRBD2,TRBV4-2,TRBJ2-3,few,16,TGTGCCAGCAGCCAAGTACCAGCGGGGGGCACAGATACGCAGTATTTT,CASSQVPAGGTDTQYF
-,TRBV7-9,TRBJ1-1,-,15,TGTGCCAGCAGCTTAGCAACAGGGTGGAGAACTGAAGCTTTCTTT,CASSLATGWRTEAFF
TRBD2,TRBV10-3,TRBJ2-7,-,15,TGTGCCATCTCGGGACTAGCGGACCGCCTAAACGAGCAGTACTTC,CAISGLADRLNEQYF
-,TRBV18,TRBJ2-1,few,15,TGTGCCAGCTCACCGGCAGGGTTCGGCTACAATGAGCAGTTCTTC,CASSPAGFGYNEQFF
TRBD1,TRBV6-5,TRBJ2-3,once,17,TGTGCCAGCAGTTACTTTATGGGACAGGGGGCTTTCGATACGCAGTATTTT,CASSYFMGQGAFDTQYF
TRBD2,TRBV4-2,TRBJ2-3,-,15,TGTGCCAGCAGCCAAGGAGCGGGAACCACAGATACGCAGTATTTT,CASSQGAGTTDTQYF
TRBD2,TRBV12-3/TRBV12-4,TRBJ2-7,-,15,TGTGCCAGCAGTCCACAGCGGGGGGATACCTACGAGCAGTACTTC,CASSPQRGDTYEQYF
-,TRBV30,TRBJ2-2,-,13,TGTGCCTGGAGTGTAGGAACCCCCGGGGAGCTGTTTTTT,CAWSVGTPGELFF
-,TRBV9,TRBJ2-1,-,16,TGTGCCAGCAGCGTAGGGGAAGGGGGAACCTACAATGAGCAGTTCTTC,CASSVGEGGTYNEQFF
-,TRBV5-1,TRBJ2-2,-,16,TGCGCCAGCAGCTTGGTTGGGGGCCCCGGAACCGGGGAGCTGTTTTTT,CASSLVGGPGTGELFF
-,TRBV6-1,TRBJ2-2,once,14,TGTGCCAGCAGCCCAGACAGTCTCCCCGGGGAGCTGTTTTTT,CASSPDSLPGELFF
-,TRBV25-1,TRBJ2-5,few,9,TGTGCCAGCATCACGGCCCAGTACTTC,CASITAQYF
-,TRBV6-1,TRBJ2-2,few,14,TGTGCCAGCAGTGGCCTCGGTCTGACCGGGGAGCTGTTTTTT,CASSGLGLTGELFF
-,TRBV12-3/TRBV12-4,TRBJ1-4,-,15,TGTGCCAGCAGTTTCTCCGGCGCAACTAATGAAAAACTGTTTTTT,CASSFSGATNEKLFF
-,TRBV6-1,TRBJ1-6,few,14,TGTGCCAGCAGCTCCGGACGGTATAATTCACCCCTCCACTTT,CASSSGRYNSPLHF
-,TRBV20-1,TRBJ2-7,few,11,TGCAGTGCTAGAGTTCGCGACGAGCAGTACTTC,CSARVRDEQYF
-,TRBV7-2,TRBJ2-5,-,12,TGTGCCAGCAACTTACAACAAGAGACCCAGTACTTC,CASNLQQETQYF
-,TRBV5-1,TRBJ1-1,many,15,TGCGCCAGCAGCCCAACATGGACAGCGAACACTGAAGCTTTCTTT,CASSPTWTANTEAFF
-,TRBV7-9,TRBJ1-2,few,13,TGTGCCAGCAGCTTAGCAAGGGTCGATGGCTACACCTTC,CASSLARVDGYTF
TRBD1,TRBV6-1,TRBJ2-1,few,14,TGTGCCAGCAGTCTAACGACAGGGATCAATGAGCAGTTCTTC,CASSLTTGINEQFF
-,TRBV4-3,TRBJ1-6,-,17,TGCGCCAGCAGCCAAAATGCAGCCAGCTCCTATGATTCACCCCTCCACTTT,CASSQNAASSYDSPLHF
TRBD2,TRBV3-1,TRBJ2-7,-,16,TGTGCCAGCAGCCAAGTAATGACTAGCGGGAGGTACGAGCAGTACTTC,CASSQVMTSGRYEQYF
TRBD2,TRBV12-3/TRBV12-4,TRBJ2-1,-,14,TGTGCCAGCAGCTATCGTCCCCTGGGGGGGGAGCAGTTCTTC,CASSYRPLGGEQFF
-,TRBV6-1,TRBJ2-6,many,15,TGTGCCATCGGGACACTCGTTTCTGGGGCCAACGTCCTGACTTTC,CAIGTLVSGANVLTF
-,TRBV29-1,TRBJ2-3,-,13,TGCTCGCTGGGGGGATCTAGCACAGATACGCAGTATTTT,CSLGGSSTDTQYF